This TCR beta chain was retrieved from a study of blood T cell repertoires in COVID-19. From germline, CDR1 is SGHAT and CDR2 FQNNGV. V was cut by 6 bases and J by 8 bases, with 16 bases left in between. The CDR3 length is 13 residues. The protocol was immunoSEQ multiplex PCR, while the TCRdb copy is restricted to in-frame clones and leaves out a portion. Among some 150,000 clones, about 90% were seen once, and the ten largest hold roughly 2%. This clonotype originated in a human donor in a cohort sampled during active COVID-19. Sequenced sample: peripheral blood. The chain carries TRBV11-2 and TRBJ1-1; D unclear. In DNA, the CDR3 is TGTGCCAGCAGTCCCACGGGGTCCCCCGAAGCTTTCTTT. This sequence encodes CASSPTGSPEAFF.